These 25 T cell receptor beta chains were sequenced from one sample in a study of shared clonotypes between healthy human individuals. Measured with immunoSEQ multiplex PCR; TCRdb has only the in-frame clones, and not every one. The table includes over a million clones, around 98% detected once. The sequencing input was naive CD4+ T cells sorted from blood. Stated subset: CD45RA+ positively selected. Receptors were obtained from a man aged 25 to 45 in good health.

A note on this clone: Other DNA sequences from this sample encode an identical CDR3 as well. The chain has TRBV6-5 and TRBJ2-5; no definite D call. V was cut by 0 bases and J by 5 bases, with 10 bases left in between. Germline values: CDR1 MNHEY, CDR2 SVGAGI. This CDR3 region has 14 residues. The CDR3 sequence is CASSYSLLGETQYF. The CDR3 region has the DNA TGTGCCAGCAGTTACTCATTATTAGGGGAGACCCAGTACTTC.

This rearrangement joins TRBV27 to TRBJ2-7, with 10 positions matching TRBD2. This CDR3 has 14 amino acids. The germline gives CDR1 MNHEY, CDR2 SMNVEV (reference sequence). The junction had 8 bases not matched to a gene; V was cut back by 7 bases and J by 5 bases. The CDR3 bases are TGTGCCAGCAACACACTAGCGGGACGCAACGAGCAGTACTTC. Residues: CASNTLAGRNEQYF.

The genes are TRBV7-9 and TRBJ2-5; no clear D gene. The V gene lost 6 bases and the J gene lost 5 bases, with 13 bases spanning the gap. The CDR3 is 13 residues long. CDR1 is SEHNR and CDR2 is FQNEAQ in the germline V gene (reference sequence). CDR3 loop: CASRPTVVETQYF. CDR3 bases: TGTGCCAGCAGACCAACAGTAGTCGAGACCCAGTACTTC.

The V gene is TRBV10-2, the J gene TRBJ2-5; D not certain. This CDR3 comprises 12 residues. The V and J ends lost 2 bases and 3 bases respectively, with 4 bases between them. Germline CDR1 and CDR2: WSHSY and SAAADI. The CDR3 loop reads CASSEIKETQYF. Written as DNA, the CDR3 is TGCGCCAGCAGTGAGATTAAAGAGACCCAGTACTTC.

The chain has TRBV28 and TRBJ1-1; no firm D call. CDR1 is MDHEN, CDR2 SYDVKM, per germline. This CDR3 region has 13 residues. The germline V and J ends were trimmed by 4 bases and 1 base, with 7 bases remaining between them. CDR3 DNA sequence: TGTGCCAGCAGTTCGTATAAGAACACTGAAGCTTTCTTT. This encodes CASSSYKNTEAFF. Full variable domain (rest looked up from reference TRBV28 and TRBJ1-1): DVKVTQSSRYLVKRTGEKVFLECVQDMDHENMFWYRQDPGLGLRLIYFSYDVKMKEKGDIPEGYSVSREKKERFSLILESASTNQTSMYLCASSSYKNTEAFFGQGTRLTVV.

The chain couples TRBV5-1 to TRBJ2-7; no clear D gene. V dropped 3 bases and J dropped 4 bases, with 14 bases sitting between them. CDR3 length: 14 amino acids. The germline CDR1 and CDR2 sequences are SGHRS and YFSETQ. CDR3 protein: CASSSRTVKYEQYF. The CDR3 nucleotides are TGCGCCAGCAGCTCAAGGACGGTCAAATACGAGCAGTACTTC.

A remark on this clone: Within the sample, other DNA sequences also encode this same CDR3. The rearrangement links TRBV5-1 to TRBJ2-1; D remains ambiguous. Germline V CDR1 and CDR2: SGHRS, YFSETQ. The ends were cut back, 4 bases at V and 0 bases at J, with 11 bases in the middle. This CDR3 is built from 15 residues. CDR3 in amino acids: CASSLAASSYNEQFF. In DNA, the CDR3 is TGCGCCAGCAGCCTTGCGGCGAGCTCCTACAATGAGCAGTTCTTC.

The chain couples TRBV9 to TRBJ1-1; D is undetermined. Germline CDR1 reads SGDLS; CDR2 reads YYNGEE. V was trimmed by 0 bases and J by 2 bases, leaving 14 bases between them. The CDR3 runs to 16 residues. The CDR3 here is CASSVALDYSNTEAFF. CDR3 DNA sequence: TGTGCCAGCAGCGTAGCCCTTGACTATTCCAACACTGAAGCTTTCTTT.

This sequence joins TRBV5-1 and TRBJ2-7; maybe TRBD2 (5 bases). Germline V gives CDR1 SGHRS, CDR2 YFSETQ. Trimming pared 0 bases from V and 9 bases from J, leaving 16 bases between. The CDR3 extends over 14 amino acids. DNA of the CDR3: TGCGCCAGCAGCTTGGTTGGGCCCCCAGAGGGGCAGTACTTC. Amino acid sequence: CASSLVGPPEGQYF.

With respect to this clone: Other DNA sequences in the same sample also yield this CDR3. V is TRBV28 and J is TRBJ2-6, with D hard to call. The CDR3 is 13 residues long. Germline V gives CDR1 MDHEN, CDR2 SYDVKM. Trimming took 6 bases from V and 1 from J, leaving 4 bases between them. The CDR3 loop is CASRSSGANVLTF. The CDR3 DNA reads as TGTGCCAGCAGGTCTTCTGGGGCCAACGTCCTGACTTTC.

This sequence joins TRBV6-5 and TRBJ2-7, with D hard to call. The V end was cut by 0 bases, the J end by 4 bases, with 16 bases between. CDR1 is MNHEY, CDR2 SVGAGI, per germline. CDR3 length equals 16 residues. The CDR3 here is CASSYSKRIGLYEQYF. CDR3 DNA: TGTGCCAGCAGTTACTCGAAACGGATAGGGCTGTACGAGCAGTACTTC.

Comment on this clone: Distinct nucleotide sequences in the sample also encode this CDR3. The V gene is TRBV7-2, the J gene TRBJ2-1, with 7 bases identical to TRBD1. The CDR3 spans 15 residues. The trim removed 4 bases at V and 0 bases at J, leaving 3 bases unmatched. Germline values: CDR1 SGHTA, CDR2 FQGNSA. CDR3 region: CASSSRQGSYNEQFF. The DNA of the CDR3 is TGTGCCAGCAGCTCAAGACAGGGCTCCTACAATGAGCAGTTCTTC.

The chain couples TRBV5-1 to TRBJ2-7, with 10 positions matching TRBD1. The CDR3 is 14 residues long. V gave up 4 bases and J gave up 6 bases; unmatched junction bases: 7. CDR1 and CDR2 from the germline V gene are SGHRS and YFSETQ. CDR3 loop: CASSPGQGNGEQYF. Here the CDR3 DNA reads TGCGCCAGCAGCCCGGGACAGGGGAATGGCGAGCAGTACTTC. Supplemented by reference TRBV5-1 and TRBJ2-7, the full variable domain reads KAGVTQTPRYLIKTRGQQVTLSCSPISGHRSVSWYQQTPGQGLQFLFEYFSETQRNKGNFPGRFSGRQFSNSRSEMNVSTLELGDSALYLCASSPGQGNGEQYFGPGTRLTVT.

This clone has only one observation. The V and J genes are TRBV18 and TRBJ2-6, with D maybe TRBD1 (6 bases). The V and J ends lost 2 bases and 1 base respectively, with 18 bases between them. Germline assignment: CDR1 KGHSH and CDR2 LQKENI. This CDR3 comprises 19 residues. The CDR3 loop is CASSPTRGHSSSGANVLTF. The DNA for the CDR3 is TGTGCCAGCTCACCAACTCGGGGACATTCCTCGTCTGGGGCCAACGTCCTGACTTTC.

The V call is TRBV14, the J call TRBJ2-1; tentative D call: TRBD2 (5 bases). CDR3 length: 15 residues. Germline loops: CDR1 SGHDN, CDR2 FVKESK. With 4 bases removed from V and 6 bases from J, the gap between germline ends came to 16 bases. The chain's CDR3 is CASSRGADVPNEQFF. The CDR3 coding sequence is TGTGCCAGCAGCCGGGGAGCCGACGTCCCCAATGAGCAGTTCTTC.

The V call is TRBV2, the J call TRBJ2-2; D not resolved. The germline V gene has CDR1 SNHLY and CDR2 FYNNEI. This CDR3 contains 14 residues. V was shortened by 4 bases and J by 6 bases, with 12 bases between the two germline ends. CDR3 sequence reads: CASSGAAAAGELFF. The CDR3 nucleotides are TGTGCCAGCAGTGGGGCAGCCGCAGCCGGGGAGCTGTTTTTT.

The J gene is TRBJ1-4, the V gene TRBV7-9; D is perhaps TRBD1 (5 bases). The CDR3 spans 14 residues. CDR1 and CDR2 from the germline V gene are SEHNR and FQNEAQ (reference sequence). Deletions cut 5 bases from V and 3 bases from J, with 10 bases between. CDR3: CASSEGSPNEKLFF. The CDR3 nucleotides read TGTGCCAGCAGCGAGGGGTCCCCTAATGAAAAACTGTTTTTT.

This sequence joins TRBV5-1 and TRBJ1-2; 7 nucleotides align to TRBD1. The germline CDR1 and CDR2 sequences are SGHRS and YFSETQ. The length of the CDR3 is 18 residues. V was pared by 0 bases and J by 3 bases, with 14 bases of the junction left unmatched. CDR3 sequence: CASSLAPTGQNRDYGYTF. The DNA for the CDR3 is TGCGCCAGCAGCTTGGCGCCAACGGGACAGAATAGAGACTATGGCTACACCTTC.

The chain uses TRBV1 and TRBJ1-2. TRBV1 is a listed pseudogene. The CDR3 spans 13 residues. The chain's CDR3 is CTSSQEPCWGYTF. The CDR3 coding sequence is TGCACCAGCAGCCAAGAACCGTGTTGGGGCTACACCTTC.

The V gene is TRBV11-2, the J gene TRBJ2-1; D not certain. V was trimmed by 5 bases and J by 15 bases, leaving 14 bases between them. CDR3 length equals 11 residues. The germline CDR1 and CDR2 sequences are SGHAT and FQNNGV. This CDR3 reads CASSPGMSRFF. As DNA, the CDR3 is TGTGCCAGCAGCCCTGGGATGAGTCGGTTCTTC.

V is TRBV9 and J is TRBJ2-7, with D perhaps given as TRBD1 or TRBD2 (5 bases each). CDR3 size: 17 residues. V was pared by 6 bases and J by 7 bases, with 29 bases between. Germline values: CDR1 SGDLS, CDR2 YYNGEE. The CDR3 reads CASISTERGKTKGEQYF. In DNA, the CDR3 is TGTGCCAGCATCTCAACAGAGAGGGGCAAAACTAAGGGGGAGCAGTACTTC.

V is TRBV19 and J is TRBJ2-5; tentative D call: TRBD1 (6 bases). The V and J ends lost 3 bases and 0 bases respectively, with 8 bases between them. Germline V lookup: CDR1 LNHDA, CDR2 SQIVND (reference sequence). The CDR3 runs 14 residues. The CDR3 nucleotides are TGTGCCAGTAGTATGGGGACACACCAAGAGACCCAGTACTTC. It codes for CASSMGTHQETQYF.

The chain carries TRBV30 and TRBJ2-1, with 11 bases matching TRBD2. Germline CDR1 GTSNPN, CDR2 SVGIG (reference sequence). This CDR3 is 16 amino acids long. Trimming removed 0 bases from V and 2 bases from J; junction bases left unmatched: 3. The CDR3 reads CAWSVLGLAAYNEQFF. CDR3 bases: TGTGCCTGGAGTGTATTGGGACTAGCGGCCTACAATGAGCAGTTCTTC.

The chain couples TRBV7-6 to TRBJ2-2, with TRBD2 matching 7 bases. This CDR3 comprises 15 residues. The ends lost 2 bases at V and 4 bases at J; junction bases unmatched: 4. Looked up from germline, CDR1 is SGHVS and CDR2 is FNYEAQ. Here the CDR3 DNA reads TGTGCCAGCAGCTTAAGGACTAGGGGCACCGGGGAGCTGTTTTTT. Translated: CASSLRTRGTGELFF.

The chain is built from TRBV27 and TRBJ2-7; the D call may be TRBD1 or TRBD2 (5 bases each). V was clipped by 4 bases and J by 2 bases, with 15 bases between them. Germline lookup yields CDR1 MNHEY and CDR2 SMNVEV (reference sequence). This CDR3 has 15 amino acids. CDR3 protein: CASSSYGDRTYEQYF. Written as DNA, the CDR3 is TGTGCCAGCAGTTCCTACGGGGACCGGACCTACGAGCAGTACTTC.